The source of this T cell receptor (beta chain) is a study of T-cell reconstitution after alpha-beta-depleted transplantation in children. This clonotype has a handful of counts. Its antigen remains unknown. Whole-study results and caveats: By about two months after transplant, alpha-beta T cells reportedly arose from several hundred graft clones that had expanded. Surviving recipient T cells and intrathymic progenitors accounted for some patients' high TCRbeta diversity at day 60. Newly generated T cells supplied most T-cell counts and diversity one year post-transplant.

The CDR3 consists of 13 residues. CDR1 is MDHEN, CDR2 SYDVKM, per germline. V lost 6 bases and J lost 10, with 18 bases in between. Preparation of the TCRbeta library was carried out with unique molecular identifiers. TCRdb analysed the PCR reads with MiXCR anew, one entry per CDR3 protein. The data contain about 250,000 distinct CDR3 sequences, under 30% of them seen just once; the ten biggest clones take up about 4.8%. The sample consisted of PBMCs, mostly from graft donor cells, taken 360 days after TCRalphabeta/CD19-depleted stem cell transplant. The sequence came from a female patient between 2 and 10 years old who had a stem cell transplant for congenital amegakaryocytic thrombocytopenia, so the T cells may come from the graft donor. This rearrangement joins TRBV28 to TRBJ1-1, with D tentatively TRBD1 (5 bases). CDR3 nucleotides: TGTGCCAGCAGCTTCCCAGGGTTTGTTGCAGCTTTCTTT. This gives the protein CASSFPGFVAAFF.